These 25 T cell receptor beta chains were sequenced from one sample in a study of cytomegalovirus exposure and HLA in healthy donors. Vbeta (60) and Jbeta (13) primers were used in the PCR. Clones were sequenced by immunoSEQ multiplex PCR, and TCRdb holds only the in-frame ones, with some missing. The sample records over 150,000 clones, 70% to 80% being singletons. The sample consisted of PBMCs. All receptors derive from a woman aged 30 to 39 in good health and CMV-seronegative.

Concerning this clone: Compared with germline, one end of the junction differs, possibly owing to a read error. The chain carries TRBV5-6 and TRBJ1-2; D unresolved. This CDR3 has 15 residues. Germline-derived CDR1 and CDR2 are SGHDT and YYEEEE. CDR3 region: CASQINRIPNDGYPF. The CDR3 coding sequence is TGTGCCAGCCAAATAAACAGAATCCCTAACGATGGCTACCCCTTC.

CDR3 DNA sequence: TGCGCCAGCAGTTACCGGGGGGCCAAATACAATGAGCAGTTCTTC. Translation: CASSYRGAKYNEQFF. This rearrangement joins TRBV5-1 to TRBJ2-1; weak D call: TRBD2 (7 bases). Looked up from germline, CDR1 is SGHRS and CDR2 is YFSETQ. CDR3 size: 15 residues. V was trimmed by 5 bases and J by 4 bases, leaving 16 bases between them.

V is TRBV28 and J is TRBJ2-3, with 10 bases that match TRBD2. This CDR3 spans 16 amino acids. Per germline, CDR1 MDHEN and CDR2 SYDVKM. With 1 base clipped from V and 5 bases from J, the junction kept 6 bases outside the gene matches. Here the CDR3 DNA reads TGTGCCAGCAGTTTATTCCTAGCGGGAGATAAAGATACGCAGTATTTT. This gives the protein CASSLFLAGDKDTQYF.

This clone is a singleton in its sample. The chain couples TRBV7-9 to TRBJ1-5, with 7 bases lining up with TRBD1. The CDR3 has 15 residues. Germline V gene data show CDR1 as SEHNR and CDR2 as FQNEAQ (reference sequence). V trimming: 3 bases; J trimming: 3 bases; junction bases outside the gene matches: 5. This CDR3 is CASSLGDSFNQPQHF. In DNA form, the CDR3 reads TGTGCCAGCAGCTTGGGGGACAGCTTCAATCAGCCCCAGCATTTT.

This CDR3 reads CASSRGTDTQYF. CDR3 nucleotide sequence: TGTGCCAGCAGCCGCGGGACAGATACGCAGTATTTT. This sequence joins TRBV5-6 and TRBJ2-3; D might be TRBD2 (5 bases). The CDR3 length is 12 residues. Trimming removed 4 bases at V and 3 bases at J, with 6 bases between. Germline V gene sequence: CDR1 SGHDT, CDR2 YYEEEE.

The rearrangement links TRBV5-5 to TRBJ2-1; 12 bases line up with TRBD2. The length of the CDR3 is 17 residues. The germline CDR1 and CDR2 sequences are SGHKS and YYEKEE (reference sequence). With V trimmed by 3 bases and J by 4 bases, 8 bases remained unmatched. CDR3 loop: CASSYQVLAGGYNEQFF. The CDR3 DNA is TGTGCCAGCAGCTACCAGGTACTAGCGGGGGGATACAATGAGCAGTTCTTC.

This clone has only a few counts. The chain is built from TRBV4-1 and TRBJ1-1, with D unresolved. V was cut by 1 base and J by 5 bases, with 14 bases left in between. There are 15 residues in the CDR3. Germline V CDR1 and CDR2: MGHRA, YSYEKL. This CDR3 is CASSQVGGRRTEAFF. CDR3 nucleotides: TGCGCCAGCAGCCAAGTAGGAGGGCGTCGGACTGAAGCTTTCTTT.

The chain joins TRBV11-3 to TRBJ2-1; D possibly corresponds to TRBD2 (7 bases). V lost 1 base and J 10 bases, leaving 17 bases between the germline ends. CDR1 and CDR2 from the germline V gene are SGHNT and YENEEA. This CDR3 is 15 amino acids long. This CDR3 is CASSLGLGGGTEQFF. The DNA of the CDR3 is TGTGCCAGCAGCTTAGGACTAGGGGGGGGGACGGAGCAGTTCTTC.

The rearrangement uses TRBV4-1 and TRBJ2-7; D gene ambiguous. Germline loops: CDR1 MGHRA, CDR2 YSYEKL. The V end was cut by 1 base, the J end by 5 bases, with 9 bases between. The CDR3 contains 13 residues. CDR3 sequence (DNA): TGCGCCAGCAGCCAAGGCAGGTGGGACGAGCAGTACTTC. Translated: CASSQGRWDEQYF.

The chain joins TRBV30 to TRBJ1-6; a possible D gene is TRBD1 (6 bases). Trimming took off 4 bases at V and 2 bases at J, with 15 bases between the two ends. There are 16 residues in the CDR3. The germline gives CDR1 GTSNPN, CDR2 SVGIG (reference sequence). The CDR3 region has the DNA TGTGCCTGGAAGTACGGGGGGGCAACCTATAATTCACCCCTCCACTTT. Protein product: CAWKYGGATYNSPLHF.

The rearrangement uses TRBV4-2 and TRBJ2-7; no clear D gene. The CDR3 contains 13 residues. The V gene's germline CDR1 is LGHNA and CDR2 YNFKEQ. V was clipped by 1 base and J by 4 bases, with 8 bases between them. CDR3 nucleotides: TGTGCCAGCAGCCAAGGGGCCCTTTACGAGCAGTACTTC. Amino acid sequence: CASSQGALYEQYF.

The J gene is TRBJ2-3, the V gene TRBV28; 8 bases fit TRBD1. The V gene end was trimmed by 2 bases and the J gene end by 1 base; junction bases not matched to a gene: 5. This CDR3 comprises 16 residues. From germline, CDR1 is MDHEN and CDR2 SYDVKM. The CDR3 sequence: CASSLISDRGTDTQYF. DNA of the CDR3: TGTGCCAGCAGTTTAATCTCGGACAGGGGCACAGATACGCAGTATTTT.

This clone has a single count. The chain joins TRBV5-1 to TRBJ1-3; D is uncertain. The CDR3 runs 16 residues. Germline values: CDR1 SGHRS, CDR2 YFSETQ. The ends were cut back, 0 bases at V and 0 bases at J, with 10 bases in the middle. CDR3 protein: CASSLAGLRSGNTIYF. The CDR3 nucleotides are TGCGCCAGCAGCTTGGCGGGTTTGCGCTCTGGAAACACCATATATTTT. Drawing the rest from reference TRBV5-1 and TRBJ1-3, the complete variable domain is KAGVTQTPRYLIKTRGQQVTLSCSPISGHRSVSWYQQTPGQGLQFLFEYFSETQRNKGNFPGRFSGRQFSNSRSEMNVSTLELGDSALYLCASSLAGLRSGNTIYFGEGSWLTVV.

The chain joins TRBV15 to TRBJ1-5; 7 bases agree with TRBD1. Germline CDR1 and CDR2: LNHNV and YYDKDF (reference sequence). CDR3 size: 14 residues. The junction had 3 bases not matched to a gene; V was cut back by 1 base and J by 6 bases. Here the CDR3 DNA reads TGTGCCACCAGCAGAGGACAGGGTTTTCAGCCCCAGCATTTT. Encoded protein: CATSRGQGFQPQHF.

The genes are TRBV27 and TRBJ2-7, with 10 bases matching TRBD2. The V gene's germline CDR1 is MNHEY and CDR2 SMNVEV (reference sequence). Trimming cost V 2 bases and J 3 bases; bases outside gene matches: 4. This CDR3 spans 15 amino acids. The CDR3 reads CASSLVPSGSYEQYF. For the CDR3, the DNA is TGTGCCAGCAGTTTAGTTCCTAGCGGGAGCTACGAGCAGTACTTC.

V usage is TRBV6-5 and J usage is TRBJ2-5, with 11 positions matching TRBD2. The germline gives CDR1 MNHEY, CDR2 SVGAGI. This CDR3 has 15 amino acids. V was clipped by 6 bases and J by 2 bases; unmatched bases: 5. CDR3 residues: CASSRRLAGQETQYF. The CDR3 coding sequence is TGTGCCAGCAGCCGCCGACTAGCGGGACAAGAGACCCAGTACTTC.

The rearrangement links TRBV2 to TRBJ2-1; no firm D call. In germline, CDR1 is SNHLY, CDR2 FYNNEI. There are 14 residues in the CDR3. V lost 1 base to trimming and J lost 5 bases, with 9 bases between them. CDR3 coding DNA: TGTGCCAGCAGTGAAGTCGGCGGAAACAATGAGCAGTTCTTC. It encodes CASSEVGGNNEQFF.

CDR3 loop: CASSLDGATDTQYF. The CDR3 DNA is TGTGCCAGCAGCTTAGATGGAGCCACAGATACGCAGTATTTT. The chain uses TRBV11-2 and TRBJ2-3; D not resolved. Germline V gene data show CDR1 as SGHAT and CDR2 as FQNNGV. V dropped 0 bases and J dropped 2 bases, with 6 bases sitting between them. CDR3 length: 14 amino acids.

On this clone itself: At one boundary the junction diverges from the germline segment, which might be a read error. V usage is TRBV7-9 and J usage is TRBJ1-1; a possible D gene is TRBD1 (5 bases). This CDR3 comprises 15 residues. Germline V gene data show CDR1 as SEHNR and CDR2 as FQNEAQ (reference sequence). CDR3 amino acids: CSSSSYRGARTEAFF. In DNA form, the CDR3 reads TGTTCCAGCAGCTCATATAGGGGCGCGAGGACTGAAGCTTTCTTT.

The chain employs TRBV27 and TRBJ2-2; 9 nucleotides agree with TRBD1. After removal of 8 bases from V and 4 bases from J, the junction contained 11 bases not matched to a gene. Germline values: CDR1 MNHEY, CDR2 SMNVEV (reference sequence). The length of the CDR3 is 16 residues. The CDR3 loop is CASGPGDRDLTGELFF. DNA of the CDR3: TGTGCCAGCGGCCCGGGGGACAGGGATCTCACCGGGGAGCTGTTTTTT.

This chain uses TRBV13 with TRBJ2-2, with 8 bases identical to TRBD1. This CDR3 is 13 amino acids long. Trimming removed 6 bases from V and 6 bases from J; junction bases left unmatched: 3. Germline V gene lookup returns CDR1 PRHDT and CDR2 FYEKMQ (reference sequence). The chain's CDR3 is CASRTGESGELFF. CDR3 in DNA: TGTGCCAGCAGGACAGGGGAGTCCGGGGAGCTGTTTTTT.

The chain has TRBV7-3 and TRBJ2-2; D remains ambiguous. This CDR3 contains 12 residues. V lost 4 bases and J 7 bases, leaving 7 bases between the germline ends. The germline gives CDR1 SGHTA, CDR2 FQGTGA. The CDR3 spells CASSSSGGELFF. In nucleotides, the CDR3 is TGTGCCAGCAGCTCCTCAGGCGGGGAGCTGTTTTTT.

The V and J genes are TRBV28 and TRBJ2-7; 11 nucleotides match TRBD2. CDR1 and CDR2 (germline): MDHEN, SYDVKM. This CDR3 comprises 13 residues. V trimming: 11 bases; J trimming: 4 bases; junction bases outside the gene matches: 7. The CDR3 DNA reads TGTGCCGGTAGCGGGAGGGGCCTTTACGAGCAGTACTTC. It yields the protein CAGSGRGLYEQYF.

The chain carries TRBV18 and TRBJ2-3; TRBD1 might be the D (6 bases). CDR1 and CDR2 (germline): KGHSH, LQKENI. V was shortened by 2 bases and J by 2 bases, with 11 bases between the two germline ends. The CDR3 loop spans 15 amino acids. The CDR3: CASSPTGLVTDTQYF. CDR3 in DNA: TGTGCCAGCTCACCAACAGGGCTGGTCACAGATACGCAGTATTTT. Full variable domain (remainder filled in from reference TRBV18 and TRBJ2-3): NAGVMQNPRHLVRRRGQEARLRCSPMKGHSHVYWYRQLPEEGLKFMVYLQKENIIDESGMPKERFSAEFPKEGPSILRIQQVVRGDSAAYFCASSPTGLVTDTQYFGPGTRLTVL.

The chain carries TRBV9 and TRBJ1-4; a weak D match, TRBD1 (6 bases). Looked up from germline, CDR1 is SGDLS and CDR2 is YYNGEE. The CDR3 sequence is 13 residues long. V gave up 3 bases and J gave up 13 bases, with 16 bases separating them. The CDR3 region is CASSAPGEARLFF. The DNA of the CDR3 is TGTGCCAGCAGCGCACCAGGGGAAGCTAGACTGTTTTTT.